The 16 T cell receptor beta chains below come from one sample, sequenced in a study of long-term antiretroviral therapy in people with HIV. They ran version v3.0 of the immunoSEQ assay at survey level. Some clones are missing from TCRdb's copy, which holds only in-frame ones; the method was immunoSEQ multiplex PCR. This sample carries about 16,000 clones, 70% to 90% of them seen once, and the ten largest clones take about 12%. The specimen was unsorted PBMCs, collected 0.7 years before starting antiretroviral therapy. Every receptor here comes from a man aged 45-60 years with HIV.

The rearrangement uses TRBV4-3 and TRBJ2-5; tentatively, D is TRBD1 (5 bases). The CDR3 spans 15 residues. Germline V gene data show CDR1 as LGHNA and CDR2 as YSLEER. V gave up 3 bases and J gave up 3 bases, with 14 bases separating them. The chain's CDR3 is CASSQDMGSEETQYF. CDR3 nucleotide sequence: TGCGCCAGCAGCCAGGACATGGGATCCGAAGAGACCCAGTACTTC.

The chain is built from TRBV5-4 and TRBJ1-1; no clear D. Germline CDR1 SGHNT, CDR2 YYREEE (reference sequence). The CDR3 runs to 12 residues. Trimming removed 5 bases from V and 3 bases from J, with 8 bases in between. The CDR3 reads CASRDSYTEAFF. CDR3 bases: TGTGCCAGCAGGGATTCATACACTGAAGCTTTCTTT.

The chain is built from TRBV19 and TRBJ2-1; 8 nucleotides align to TRBD2. The CDR3 length is 16 residues. Unmatched junction bases numbered 6, after V lost 5 bases and J lost 0 bases. CDR1 is LNHDA, CDR2 SQIVND, per germline (reference sequence). CDR3 residues: CASSGVAGNSYNEQFF. CDR3 bases: TGTGCCAGTAGTGGGGTAGCGGGGAACTCCTACAATGAGCAGTTCTTC.

This chain uses TRBV5-1 with TRBJ2-1; unclear D gene. Germline lookup yields CDR1 SGHRS and CDR2 YFSETQ. The CDR3 extends over 14 amino acids. The germline V and J ends were trimmed by 6 bases and 6 bases, with 16 bases remaining between them. The CDR3 loop is CASTPRLERNEQFF. CDR3 coding DNA: TGCGCCAGCACCCCGAGGCTCGAACGCAATGAGCAGTTCTTC.

The rearrangement joins TRBV5-4 to TRBJ2-2, with 8 bases aligning to TRBD1. The ends lost 2 bases at V and 2 bases at J; junction bases unmatched: 5. CDR1 and CDR2 from the germline V gene are SGHNT and YYREEE (reference sequence). The CDR3 spans 16 residues. The CDR3 DNA sequence: TGTGCCAGCAGCTTCATTGACAGGGGTAACACCGGGGAGCTGTTTTTT. The encoded protein is CASSFIDRGNTGELFF.

The chain carries TRBV5-1 and TRBJ1-2; TRBD1 agrees at 7 bases. Germline CDR1 is SGHRS and CDR2 is YFSETQ. The CDR3 spans 13 residues. V gave up 4 bases and J gave up 3 bases; unmatched junction bases: 3. The CDR3 coding sequence is TGCGCCAGCAGCCAAACAGGGGACTATGGCTACACCTTC. This sequence encodes CASSQTGDYGYTF.

The chain combines TRBV9 with TRBJ1-1; D not resolved. The CDR3 is 13 residues long. V was cut by 1 base and J by 1 base, with 5 bases left in between. CDR1 and CDR2 from the germline V gene are SGDLS and YYNGEE. The CDR3 reads CASSVTSNTEAFF. CDR3 nucleotides: TGTGCCAGCAGCGTAACGTCGAACACTGAAGCTTTCTTT.

The chain uses TRBV6-5 and TRBJ1-2, with D uncertain. Trimming took 2 bases from V and 5 from J, leaving 12 bases between them. Germline CDR1 reads MNHEY; CDR2 reads SVGAGI. CDR3 length: 14 amino acids. The CDR3 nucleotides are TGTGCCAGCAGTTACCTGACTGCGAAGTATGGCTACACCTTC. Translation: CASSYLTAKYGYTF.

V gene TRBV18 combines with J gene TRBJ2-1, with TRBD2 identical over 7 bases. Trimming took 2 bases from V and 2 from J; bases not matched to a gene: 0. This CDR3 contains 14 residues. Looked up from germline, CDR1 is KGHSH and CDR2 is LQKENI. In DNA form, the CDR3 reads TGTGCCAGCTCACCAGCGGGGGCCTACAATGAGCAGTTCTTC. This codes for CASSPAGAYNEQFF.

The V call is TRBV7-9, the J call TRBJ1-5; no definite D call. There are 13 residues in the CDR3. Germline V CDR1 and CDR2: SEHNR, FQNEAQ (reference sequence). Trimming took off 5 bases at V and 2 bases at J, with 7 bases between the two ends. CDR3 amino acids: CASSPRGNQPQHF. CDR3 nucleotides: TGTGCCAGCAGCCCTAGGGGCAATCAGCCCCAGCATTTT. Variable domain in full (rest from reference TRBV7-9 and TRBJ1-5): DTGVSQNPRHKITKRGQNVTFRCDPISEHNRLYWYRQTLGQGPEFLTYFQNEAQLEKSRLLSDRFSAERPKGSFSTLEIQRTEQGDSAMYLCASSPRGNQPQHFGDGTRLSIL.

The CDR3 is CASSPQTSPVGHQETQYF. As DNA, the CDR3 is TGTGCCAGCTCACCCCAAACCTCGCCAGTCGGCCACCAAGAGACCCAGTACTTC. The V gene is TRBV18, the J gene TRBJ2-5; D not certain. The CDR3 is 18 amino acids. V lost 3 bases and J lost 0, with 20 bases in between. In germline, CDR1 is KGHSH, CDR2 LQKENI.

The V and J genes are TRBV9 and TRBJ1-3; D remains unclear. The V gene lost 0 bases and the J gene lost 1 base, with 8 bases spanning the gap. This CDR3 is 15 amino acids long. Germline CDR1 reads SGDLS; CDR2 reads YYNGEE. CDR3 in amino acids: CASSVEMMSGNTIYF. DNA for the CDR3: TGTGCCAGCAGCGTAGAGATGATGTCTGGAAACACCATATATTTT.

The V call is TRBV6-5, the J call TRBJ1-5, with a tentative D call TRBD1 (6 bases). From germline, CDR1 is MNHEY and CDR2 SVGAGI. The CDR3 consists of 14 residues. V shed 7 bases and J shed 2 bases, with 12 bases lying between them. The CDR3 protein is CASTSYRGNQPQHF. For the CDR3, the DNA is TGTGCCAGCACCTCTTACAGGGGCAATCAGCCCCAGCATTTT.

The chain carries TRBV9 and TRBJ1-2, with a weak D call TRBD1 (5 bases). The germline gives CDR1 SGDLS, CDR2 YYNGEE. V gave up 5 bases and J gave up 4 bases, with 18 bases separating them. The CDR3 is 15 amino acids. The CDR3 DNA reads as TGTGCCAGCAGTCAGAGAGGGGATTTGCGCTATGGCTACACCTTC. Its translation: CASSQRGDLRYGYTF.

The rearrangement links TRBV11-2 to TRBJ2-5, with 8 nucleotides matching TRBD2. This CDR3 region has 16 residues. Germline V gene data show CDR1 as SGHAT and CDR2 as FQNNGV. With V trimmed by 5 bases and J by 5 bases, 13 bases remained unmatched. The CDR3 DNA is TGTGCCAGCAGCGCCCCGTGGGGGGGACTAGTTGAGACCCAGTACTTC. This encodes CASSAPWGGLVETQYF.

The chain couples TRBV5-5 to TRBJ2-1; the D is unclear. With 0 bases removed from V and 15 bases from J, the gap between germline ends came to 13 bases. The germline gives CDR1 SGHKS, CDR2 YYEKEE (reference sequence). The CDR3 runs to 12 residues. CDR3 coding DNA: TGTGCCAGCAGCTTGGAAGGCCGCGTCGGGTTCTTC. Translation: CASSLEGRVGFF.